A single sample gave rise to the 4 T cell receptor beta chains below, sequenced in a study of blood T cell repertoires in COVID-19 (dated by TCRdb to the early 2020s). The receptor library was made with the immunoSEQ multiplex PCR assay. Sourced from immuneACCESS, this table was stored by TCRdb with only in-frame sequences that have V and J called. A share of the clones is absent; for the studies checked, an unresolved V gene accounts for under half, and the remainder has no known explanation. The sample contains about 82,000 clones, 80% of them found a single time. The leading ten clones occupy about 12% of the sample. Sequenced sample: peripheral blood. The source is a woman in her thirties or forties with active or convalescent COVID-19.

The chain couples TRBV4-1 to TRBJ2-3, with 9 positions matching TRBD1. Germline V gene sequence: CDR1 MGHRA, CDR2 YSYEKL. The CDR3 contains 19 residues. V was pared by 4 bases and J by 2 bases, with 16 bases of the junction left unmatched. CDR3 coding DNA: TGCGCCAGCAGCCGACGATTTGACACCGGGACAGGGCCCACAGATACGCAGTATTTT. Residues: CASSRRFDTGTGPTDTQYF.

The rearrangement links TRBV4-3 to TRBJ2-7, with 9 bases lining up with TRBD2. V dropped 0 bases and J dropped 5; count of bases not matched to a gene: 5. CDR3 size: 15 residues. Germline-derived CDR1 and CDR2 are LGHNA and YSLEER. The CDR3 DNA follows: TGCGCCAGCAGCCAAGATCTGGGACTAGCCGACGAGCAGTACTTC. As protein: CASSQDLGLADEQYF.

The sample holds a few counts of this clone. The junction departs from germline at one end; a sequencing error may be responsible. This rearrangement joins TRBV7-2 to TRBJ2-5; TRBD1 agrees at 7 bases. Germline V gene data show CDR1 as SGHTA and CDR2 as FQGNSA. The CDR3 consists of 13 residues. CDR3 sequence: CASSLDQGVQAHF. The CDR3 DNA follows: TGTGCCAGCAGCTTAGATCAGGGGGTACAAGCTCACTTC.

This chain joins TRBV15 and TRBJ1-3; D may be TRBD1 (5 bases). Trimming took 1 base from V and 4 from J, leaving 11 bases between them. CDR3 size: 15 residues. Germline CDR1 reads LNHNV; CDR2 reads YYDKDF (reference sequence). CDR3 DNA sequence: TGTGCCACCAGCAGAGCGTTAGGGGCCGGAAACACCATATATTTT. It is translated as CATSRALGAGNTIYF. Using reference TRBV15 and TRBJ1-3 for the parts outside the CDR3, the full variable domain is DAMVIQNPRYQVTQFGKPVTLSCSQTLNHNVMYWYQQKSSQAPKLLFHYYDKDFNNEADTPDNFQSRRPNTSFCFLDIRSPGLGDTAMYLCATSRALGAGNTIYFGEGSWLTVV.